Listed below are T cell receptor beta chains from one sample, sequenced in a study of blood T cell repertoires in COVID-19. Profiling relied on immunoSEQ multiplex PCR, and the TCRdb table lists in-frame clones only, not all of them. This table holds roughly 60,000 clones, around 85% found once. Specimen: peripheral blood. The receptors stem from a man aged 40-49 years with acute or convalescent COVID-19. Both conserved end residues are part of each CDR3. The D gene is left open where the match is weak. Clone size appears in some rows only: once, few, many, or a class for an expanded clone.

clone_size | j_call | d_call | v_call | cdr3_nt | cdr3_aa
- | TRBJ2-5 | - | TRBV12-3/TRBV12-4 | TGTGCCAGCAGTTTGATGAGGCAAGAGACCCAGTACTTC | CASSLMRQETQYF
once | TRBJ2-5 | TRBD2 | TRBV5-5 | TGTGCCAGCAGCTTGGCCGTAGCGGGGACTCAAGAGACCCAGTACTTC | CASSLAVAGTQETQYF
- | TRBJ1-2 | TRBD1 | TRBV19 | TGTGCCAGTAGTATAGAGAAGACAGGGGGCACCGGGGTCGGCTACACCTTC | CASSIEKTGGTGVGYTF
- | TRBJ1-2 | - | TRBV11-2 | TGTGCCAGCAGCTTAGAGGGCGGCAGGGCTAACTATGGCTACACCTTC | CASSLEGGRANYGYTF
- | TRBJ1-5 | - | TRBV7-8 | TGTGCCAGCAGCCTGGGGTTGAGGGATCAGCCCCAGCATTTT | CASSLGLRDQPQHF
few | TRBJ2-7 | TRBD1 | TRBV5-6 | TGTGCCAGCAGCTTTGACAGGGCCGAGCAGTACTTC | CASSFDRAEQYF
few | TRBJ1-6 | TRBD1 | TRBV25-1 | TGTGCCAGCACCGACAGGGGCCGTAATTCACCCCTCCACTTT | CASTDRGRNSPLHF
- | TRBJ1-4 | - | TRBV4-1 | TGCGCCAGCAGCCAAGACCCGAACAGGGACGAAAAACTGTTTTTT | CASSQDPNRDEKLFF
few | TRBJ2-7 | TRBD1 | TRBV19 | TGTGCCAGTAGTACCGGGACAGGGGGCACCTACGAGCAGTACTTC | CASSTGTGGTYEQYF
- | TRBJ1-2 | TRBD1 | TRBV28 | TGTGCCAGCAGTCCCCCCCCCAGGGGGGCGCAGGGCTACACCTTC | CASSPPPRGAQGYTF
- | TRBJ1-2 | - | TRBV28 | TGTGCCAGCAGTAGCCCCGGGGGGACGGGCTATGGCTACACCTTC | CASSSPGGTGYGYTF
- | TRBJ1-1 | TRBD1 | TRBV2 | TGTGCCAGCAGTGTGGGGGACAGGGCAGCTTTCTTT | CASSVGDRAAFF
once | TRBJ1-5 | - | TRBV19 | TGTGCCAGTAGTACTACCGCCGCAGGGTCAAACAAGCCCCAGCATTTT | CASSTTAAGSNKPQHF
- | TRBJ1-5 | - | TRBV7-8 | TGTGCCAGCAGCGCGGCTCTCGGGCAGGGCCCATCTAGCAATCAGCCCCAGCATTTT | CASSAALGQGPSSNQPQHF
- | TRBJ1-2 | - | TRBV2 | TGTGCCAGCAGTGAAGACCAACCGCCTATTGGCTACACCTTC | CASSEDQPPIGYTF
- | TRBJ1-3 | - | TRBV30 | TGTGCCGTAAAGGAGGCTGGAAACACCATATATTTT | CAVKEAGNTIYF
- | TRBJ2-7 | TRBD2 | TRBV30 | TGTGCCTGGAGTCGGGGGCTAGCGGGGGGTTCCGGGCAGTACTTC | CAWSRGLAGGSGQYF
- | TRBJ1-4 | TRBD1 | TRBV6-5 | TGTGCCAGCAGCCGACAGGGGACGGATGAAAAACTGTTTTTT | CASSRQGTDEKLFF
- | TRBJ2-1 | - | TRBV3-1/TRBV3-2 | TGTGCCAGCAGCCAAGATATTGAGGAGAAAGAGCAGTTCTTC | CASSQDIEEKEQFF
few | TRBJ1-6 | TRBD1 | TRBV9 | TGTGCCAGCAGCGTGGACAGGGAGAGATCACCCCTCCACTTT | CASSVDRERSPLHF
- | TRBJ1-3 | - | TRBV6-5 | TGTGCCAGCAGTCCGGACACACACCAATATTTT | CASSPDTHQYF
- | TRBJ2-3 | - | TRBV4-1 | TGCGCCAGCAGCCTCCGGTGGGGCCCGGGGGTCACAGATACGCAGTATTTT | CASSLRWGPGVTDTQYF
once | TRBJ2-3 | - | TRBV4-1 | TGCGCCAGCAGCCAAGAACAGGGAGGGAGCACAGATACGCAGTATTTT | CASSQEQGGSTDTQYF
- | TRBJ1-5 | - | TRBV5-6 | TGTGCCAGCAGCTCCGTGAATCAGCCCCAGCATTTT | CASSSVNQPQHF
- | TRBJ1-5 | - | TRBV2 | TGTGCCAGCAGTGAAGCTGGGGGGGGGTTGGCATATAGCAATCAGCCCCAGCATTTT | CASSEAGGGLAYSNQPQHF
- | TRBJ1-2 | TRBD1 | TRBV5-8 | TGTGCCAGCAGCTTGGGACAGGGAATTTGGGATGGCTACACCTTC | CASSLGQGIWDGYTF
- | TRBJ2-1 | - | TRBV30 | TGTGCCTGGAGAGGAATAGCCCGATTCTCCTACAATGAGCAGTTCTTC | CAWRGIARFSYNEQFF
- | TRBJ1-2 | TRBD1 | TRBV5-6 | TGTGCCAGCAGTACCGGGACAGGGGGCGACTATGGCTACACCTTC | CASSTGTGGDYGYTF
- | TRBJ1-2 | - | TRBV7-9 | TGTGCCAGCAGCGCGGGATCCTATGGCTACACCTTC | CASSAGSYGYTF
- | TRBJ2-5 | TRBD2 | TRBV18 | TGTGCCAGCTCACCACTAGCGGGAGCTCAAGAGACCCAGTACTTC | CASSPLAGAQETQYF
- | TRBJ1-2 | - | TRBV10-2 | TGCGCCAGCACCCCGGAGGGATCCTTTGGCTACACCTTC | CASTPEGSFGYTF
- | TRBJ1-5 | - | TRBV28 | TGTGCCAGCAGTTTAACAGGGTGGGACCAGCCCCAGCATTTT | CASSLTGWDQPQHF
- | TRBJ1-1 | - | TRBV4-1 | TGCGCCAGCAGCCAGCTGGGAGGGAAGAACACTGAAGCTTTCTTT | CASSQLGGKNTEAFF
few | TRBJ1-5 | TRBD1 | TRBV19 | TGTGCCAGTAGTATAGACAGGGGGTCAGAGCCCCAGCATTTT | CASSIDRGSEPQHF
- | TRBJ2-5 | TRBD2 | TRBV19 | TGTGCCAGTAGACGGACTAGGGAAGAGACCCAGTACTTC | CASRRTREETQYF
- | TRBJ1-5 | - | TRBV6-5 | TGTGCCAGCAGTTACGGGGCGAAGGGGAGCAATCAGCCCCAGCATTTT | CASSYGAKGSNQPQHF
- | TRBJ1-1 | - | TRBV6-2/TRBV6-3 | TGTGCCAGCAGTTACGTGGCAGGGAGGTCTGAAGCTTTCTTT | CASSYVAGRSEAFF
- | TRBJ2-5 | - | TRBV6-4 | TGTGCCAGCAGTGTTGAGGTCGGGGAGACCCAGTACTTC | CASSVEVGETQYF
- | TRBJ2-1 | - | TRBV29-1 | TGCAGGGGACTGGACGGGGGAAGGAGAGAGCAGTTCTTC | CRGLDGGRREQFF
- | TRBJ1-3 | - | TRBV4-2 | TGTGCCAGCAGCCCAAAGTTCCGGGAACACACCATATATTTT | CASSPKFREHTIYF
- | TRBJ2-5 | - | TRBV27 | TGTGCCAGCAGGGCGGCGGGGCGTATGGAGACCCAGTACTTC | CASRAAGRMETQYF
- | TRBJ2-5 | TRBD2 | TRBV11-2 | TGTGCCAGGGGAGGGGTTGGGGAGACCCAGTACTTC | CARGGVGETQYF